This T cell receptor beta chain was sequenced during a study of blood T cell repertoires in COVID-19. Study background: Acute and convalescent COVID-19 specimens originated in the United States, Italy and Spain. Sources were T cells, B-cell-depleted T cells, or PBMCs; the material itself was cDNA or gDNA.

As originally analysed: Reference gene primers were amplified, and this amplification served to estimate nucleated cell counts. Produced via immunoSEQ multiplex PCR; TCRdb's table is partial and in-frame only. The V and J calls and clone size were taken over from that table, and D and trimming were inferred from the DNA. The sample yields around 250,000 clones, roughly 90% seen once. Germline V gene sequence: CDR1 LGHDT, CDR2 YNNKEL (reference sequence). This CDR3 is 14 amino acids long. The V segment lost 1 base and the J segment 4 bases; nucleotides outside the gene matches: 0. The sample taken for sequencing was peripheral blood. This TCR was sampled from a man in his 60s with acute or convalescent COVID-19. The chain employs TRBV3-1 (or the pseudogene TRBV3-2) and TRBJ2-1; the match to TRBD2 covers 8 bases. The CDR3 loop is CASSQAGGYNEQFF. The CDR3 DNA reads as TGTGCCAGCAGCCAAGCGGGAGGGTACAATGAGCAGTTCTTC.